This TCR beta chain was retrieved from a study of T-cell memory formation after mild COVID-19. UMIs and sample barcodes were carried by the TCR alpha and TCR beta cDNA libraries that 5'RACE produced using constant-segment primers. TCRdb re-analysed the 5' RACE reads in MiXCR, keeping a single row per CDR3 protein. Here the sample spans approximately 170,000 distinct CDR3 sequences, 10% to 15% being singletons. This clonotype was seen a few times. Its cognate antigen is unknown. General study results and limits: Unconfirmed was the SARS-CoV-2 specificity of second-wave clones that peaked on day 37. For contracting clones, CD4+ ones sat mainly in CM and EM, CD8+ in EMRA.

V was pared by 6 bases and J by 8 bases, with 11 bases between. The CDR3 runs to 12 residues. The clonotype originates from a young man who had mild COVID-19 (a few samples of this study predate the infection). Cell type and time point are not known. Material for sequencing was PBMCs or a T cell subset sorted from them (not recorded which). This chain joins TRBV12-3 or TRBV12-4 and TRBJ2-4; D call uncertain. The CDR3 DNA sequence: TGTGCCAGCAGGCAGGATCGGCACATTCAGTACTTC. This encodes CASRQDRHIQYF.